This T cell receptor (beta chain) was observed in a study of T cells in Graves' hyperthyroidism and ophthalmopathy. Study-wide context: Peripheral blood was collected at initial diagnosis, before any treatment.

V was trimmed by 1 base and J by 0 bases, leaving 4 bases between them. This CDR3 contains 14 residues. Each person with ophthalmopathy scored at least 3 on the Clinical Activity Score, reached NOSPECS grade 4 or higher, and had been ill under 3 months. Fresh 10 ml peripheral blood yielded PBMCs. This clonotype was seen many times. Its antigen is currently unknown. Amplification targeted TCR beta CDR3 regions from RNA transcripts. HTBI primers drove first-round RT-PCR of the TCR CDR3. One entry per CDR3 protein, called by TCRdb with MiXCR from the multiplex PCR reads. The table shows 500,000 or so distinct CDR3 sequences, with 17% occurring only once. General observations from the study: Clonotypes that were expanded in thyroid above 0.001 mostly appeared in blood too.

V and J are TRBV12-3 or TRBV12-4 and TRBJ1-3; D gene unclear. The clonotype was recovered from a woman between 18 and 29 years old with Graves' ophthalmopathy. The material sequenced was blood. CDR3 protein: CASSLGRSGNTIYF. The CDR3, as DNA: TGTGCCAGCAGTTTAGGGCGCTCTGGAAACACCATATATTTT.